Below, 25 T cell receptor beta chains from the same sample are listed, as sequenced in a study of blood T cell repertoires in COVID-19. Assay: immunoSEQ multiplex PCR; the TCRdb copy retains only in-frame clones and omits some. The table lists 110,000 or so clones, around nine tenths of them singletons. Specimen: peripheral blood. Receptor source: an older woman who had recovered from COVID-19.

The chain employs TRBV5-1 and TRBJ2-1; 9 positions match TRBD2. In germline, CDR1 is SGHRS, CDR2 YFSETQ. The CDR3 contains 17 residues. Germline trimming cut 3 bases from V and 7 bases from J; bases unmatched to any gene: 14. The chain's CDR3 is CASSWAWASGIGNEQFF. The CDR3 DNA reads TGCGCCAGCAGCTGGGCCTGGGCTAGCGGGATTGGAAATGAGCAGTTCTTC. The whole variable domain, filled in from reference TRBV5-1 and TRBJ2-1, reads KAGVTQTPRYLIKTRGQQVTLSCSPISGHRSVSWYQQTPGQGLQFLFEYFSETQRNKGNFPGRFSGRQFSNSRSEMNVSTLELGDSALYLCASSWAWASGIGNEQFFGPGTRLTVL.

The chain recombines TRBV5-1 with TRBJ2-7; D possibly corresponds to TRBD2 (7 bases). This CDR3 comprises 15 residues. V lost 0 bases and J lost 6, with 16 bases in between. Germline assignment: CDR1 SGHRS and CDR2 YFSETQ. Here the CDR3 DNA reads TGCGCCAGCAGCTTGGATCGGGGGGCGAGGGGCGAGCAGTACTTC. Its translation is CASSLDRGARGEQYF.

This clone came up a few times. The V and J genes are TRBV10-1 and TRBJ2-3; TRBD2 agrees at 9 bases. J lost 3 bases, V lost 4 bases, and 14 bases had no gene match. Germline CDR1 is WNHNN and CDR2 is SYGVQD (reference sequence). The CDR3 has 18 amino acids. CDR3 sequence: CASSALGLGREGTDTQYF. The CDR3 bases are TGCGCCAGCAGTGCCCTCGGTCTTGGGCGGGAGGGGACAGATACGCAGTATTTT.

The chain has TRBV28 and TRBJ1-1; 9 bases agree with TRBD1. The length of the CDR3 is 16 residues. Germline CDR1 MDHEN, CDR2 SYDVKM. V dropped 5 bases and J dropped 4; count of bases not matched to a gene: 11. The CDR3 DNA reads as TGTGCCAGCAGTCCTACCGGGACAGGGAGGCGCACTGAAGCTTTCTTT. Its translation: CASSPTGTGRRTEAFF.

This clone was seen a single time. The chain has TRBV28 and TRBJ2-7; possible D gene TRBD2, 5 bases. V was shortened by 2 bases and J by 6 bases, with 14 bases between the two germline ends. CDR1 is MDHEN, CDR2 SYDVKM, per germline. The CDR3 runs to 14 residues. CDR3 DNA sequence: TGTGCCAGCAGTTTAGGTGGGAGTAGGGCCGAGCAGTACTTC. This translates into CASSLGGSRAEQYF.

This clone was observed once. The chain combines TRBV18 with TRBJ2-7, with D perhaps TRBD1 (5 bases). This CDR3 has 14 amino acids. Germline V gene data show CDR1 as KGHSH and CDR2 as LQKENI. The V end was cut by 1 base, the J end by 2 bases, with 9 bases between. CDR3 sequence: CASSPQTATYEQYF. In DNA, the CDR3 is TGTGCCAGCTCACCACAGACAGCCACCTACGAGCAGTACTTC.

The V gene is TRBV2, the J gene TRBJ2-2; the D gene is possibly TRBD1 (5 bases). The germline CDR1 and CDR2 sequences are SNHLY and FYNNEI. V was clipped by 7 bases and J by 6 bases, with 18 bases between them. This CDR3 is built from 15 residues. The CDR3 DNA sequence: TGTGCCAGCACTCTACAAGTAGGGGTGGCCGGGGAGCTGTTTTTT. It yields the protein CASTLQVGVAGELFF.

This clone was seen just once. The chain joins TRBV28 to TRBJ1-5; D might be TRBD1 (5 bases). V was shortened by 6 bases and J by 3 bases, with 12 bases between the two germline ends. Germline V lookup: CDR1 MDHEN, CDR2 SYDVKM. The length of the CDR3 is 14 residues. The CDR3 reads CASRGQIFNQPQHF. Written as DNA, the CDR3 is TGTGCCAGCAGGGGGCAGATATTCAATCAGCCCCAGCATTTT. Full variable domain (remainder filled in from reference TRBV28 and TRBJ1-5): DVKVTQSSRYLVKRTGEKVFLECVQDMDHENMFWYRQDPGLGLRLIYFSYDVKMKEKGDIPEGYSVSREKKERFSLILESASTNQTSMYLCASRGQIFNQPQHFGDGTRLSIL.

This chain connects TRBV5-1 to TRBJ1-1, with D possibly being TRBD1 (5 bases). CDR1 is SGHRS, CDR2 YFSETQ, per germline. The CDR3 consists of 16 residues. Trimming removed 3 bases at V and 1 base at J, with 16 bases between. The chain's CDR3 is CASSYGGWRGNTEAFF. The CDR3 DNA reads TGCGCCAGCAGCTATGGGGGTTGGAGGGGGAACACTGAAGCTTTCTTT.

In its sample, this clone was seen once. V usage is TRBV6-1 and J usage is TRBJ1-1; maybe TRBD1 (6 bases). The length of the CDR3 is 16 residues. Germline loops: CDR1 MNHNS, CDR2 SASEGT. Trimming shortened V by 2 bases and J by 5 bases, and 18 bases separated the two germline ends. CDR3 amino acids: CASSERSRGFGTEAFF. The CDR3 nucleotides read TGTGCCAGCAGTGAAAGGTCGAGGGGGTTCGGGACTGAAGCTTTCTTT.

This sequence joins TRBV28 and TRBJ1-1; unclear D gene. CDR1 is MDHEN, CDR2 SYDVKM, per germline. The CDR3 is made up of 14 amino acids. Trimming shortened V by 3 bases and J by 3 bases, and 11 bases separated the two germline ends. CDR3 sequence (DNA): TGTGCCAGCAGTTTCGAACAGAGATACACTGAAGCTTTCTTT. Its translation is CASSFEQRYTEAFF.

The J gene is TRBJ1-1, the V gene TRBV4-3, with D possibly TRBD1 on 6 matching bases. CDR3 length equals 16 residues. With 1 base removed from V and 4 bases from J, the gap between germline ends came to 16 bases. Per germline, CDR1 LGHNA and CDR2 YSLEER. The CDR3 nucleotides read TGCGCCAGCAGCCAAGGGAAGACAGGCCAGAGCACTGAAGCTTTCTTT. This codes for CASSQGKTGQSTEAFF.

This chain uses TRBV6-2 or TRBV6-3 with TRBJ2-3; 9 nucleotides agree with TRBD1. The CDR3 has 16 residues. V lost 5 bases and J lost 5; bases outside the gene matches: 11. Germline V gene lookup returns CDR1 MNHEY and CDR2 SVGEGT. CDR3 sequence reads: CASSRPGTGWIDTQYF. CDR3 coding DNA: TGTGCCAGCAGTCGTCCCGGGACAGGGTGGATAGATACGCAGTATTTT.

This clone has only a few counts. The genes are TRBV5-6 and TRBJ2-1; D unresolved. V lost 4 bases to trimming and J lost 9 bases, with 17 bases between them. Germline V CDR1 and CDR2: SGHDT, YYEEEE. The CDR3 has 14 amino acids. CDR3 DNA sequence: TGTGCCAGCAGCCGTCACTCCTCTGGCGGTGAGCAGTTCTTC. Residues: CASSRHSSGGEQFF.

This chain links TRBV5-1 with TRBJ2-2, with D unresolved. Germline CDR1 and CDR2: SGHRS and YFSETQ. V gave up 4 bases and J gave up 1 base, with 11 bases separating them. The CDR3 is made up of 15 amino acids. This chain's CDR3 is CASSRSLRNTGELFF. As DNA, the CDR3 is TGCGCCAGCAGCCGGAGCCTTAGGAACACCGGGGAGCTGTTTTTT.

V gene TRBV27 combines with J gene TRBJ2-1, with TRBD2 matching over 7 bases. The CDR3 contains 14 residues. In germline, CDR1 is MNHEY, CDR2 SMNVEV (reference sequence). The V and J ends lost 6 bases and 4 bases, in that order; junction bases with no gene match: 6. The CDR3 DNA follows: TGTGCCAGCAGGCCGGGACTATTATACAATGAGCAGTTCTTC. Its protein is CASRPGLLYNEQFF.

The rearrangement links TRBV4-1 to TRBJ2-7; D not resolved. This CDR3 contains 13 residues. CDR1 and CDR2 (germline): MGHRA, YSYEKL. Between the trimmed V and J ends, which lost 3 bases and 3 bases, there was a span of 9 bases. The CDR3 region is CASSQALYYEQYF. The CDR3 DNA reads as TGCGCCAGCAGCCAGGCCTTATACTACGAGCAGTACTTC.

The chain employs TRBV5-5 and TRBJ1-4, with TRBD1 matching over 8 bases. The trim removed 2 bases at V and 5 bases at J, leaving 5 bases unmatched. Per germline, CDR1 SGHKS and CDR2 YYEKEE (reference sequence). The CDR3 runs to 15 residues. This chain's CDR3 is CASSLPTGGNEKLFF. CDR3 DNA sequence: TGTGCCAGCAGCTTACCCACAGGGGGGAATGAAAAACTGTTTTTT.

V gene TRBV6-5 combines with J gene TRBJ2-7, with a possible D match to TRBD2 (7 bases). Trimming removed 0 bases at V and 4 bases at J, with 13 bases between. The CDR3 sequence is 15 residues long. Germline V gives CDR1 MNHEY, CDR2 SVGAGI. The CDR3 loop is CASSYSFRGLYEQYF. As DNA, the CDR3 is TGTGCCAGCAGTTACTCGTTCAGGGGACTATACGAGCAGTACTTC.

The chain's CDR3 is CATSPPPARQVNEQFF. As DNA, the CDR3 is TGTGCCACCAGTCCGCCTCCGGCCAGGCAAGTCAATGAGCAGTTCTTC. The V and J genes are TRBV24-1 and TRBJ2-1; no firm D call. Germline CDR1 and CDR2: KGHDR and SFDVKD. Trimming removed 6 bases at V and 6 bases at J, with 20 bases between. The CDR3 has 16 residues.

The chain recombines TRBV7-3 with TRBJ2-7, with a tentative D call TRBD2 (6 bases). Germline values: CDR1 SGHTA, CDR2 FQGTGA. This CDR3 is 15 amino acids long. Trimming took 2 bases from V and 4 from J, leaving 15 bases between them. This chain's CDR3 is CASSLRGGAEYEQYF. The CDR3 region has the DNA TGTGCCAGCAGCTTACGGGGCGGGGCTGAATACGAGCAGTACTTC.

The rearrangement uses TRBV9 and TRBJ1-5; D may be TRBD1 (6 bases). The CDR3 totals 16 residues. V lost 4 bases to trimming and J lost 0 bases, with 14 bases between them. Germline V gene lookup returns CDR1 SGDLS and CDR2 YYNGEE. The CDR3: CASSPRTEISNQPQHF. As DNA, the CDR3 is TGTGCCAGCAGCCCCCGGACAGAAATTAGCAATCAGCCCCAGCATTTT. Full variable domain (rest looked up from reference TRBV9 and TRBJ1-5): DSGVTQTPKHLITATGQRVTLRCSPRSGDLSVYWYQQSLDQGLQFLIQYYNGEERAKGNILERFSAQQFPDLHSELNLSSLELGDSALYFCASSPRTEISNQPQHFGDGTRLSIL.

The chain employs TRBV7-9 and TRBJ2-1, with D perhaps TRBD2 (7 bases). The V gene lost 5 bases and the J gene lost 6 bases, with 20 bases spanning the gap. The CDR3 contains 16 residues. CDR1 and CDR2 from the germline V gene are SEHNR and FQNEAQ (reference sequence). The DNA for the CDR3 is TGTGCCAGCAGCGACGGGGGGCAGACTCCCCGCAATGAGCAGTTCTTC. It specifies CASSDGGQTPRNEQFF.

The chain has TRBV9 and TRBJ2-3; 7 bases fit TRBD1. The CDR3 extends over 15 amino acids. Germline CDR1 SGDLS, CDR2 YYNGEE. V gave up 3 bases and J gave up 1 base; unmatched junction bases: 5. The CDR3, as DNA: TGTGCCAGCAGCGGCCCAGGGACAGGCACAGATACGCAGTATTTT. It yields the protein CASSGPGTGTDTQYF.

This clone came up a few times. The chain uses TRBV27 and TRBJ2-7, with 16 positions matching TRBD2. With 4 bases clipped from V and 8 bases from J, the junction kept 8 bases outside the gene matches. Germline V gene data show CDR1 as MNHEY and CDR2 as SMNVEV (reference sequence). The CDR3 has 16 amino acids. The CDR3 DNA sequence: TGTGCCAGCAGTTCCTCCGGGACTAGCGGGGGGGCGAAGCAGTACTTC. This translates into CASSSSGTSGGAKQYF.